The rows below give T cell receptor beta chains drawn from one sample of a study of T cell repertoires in cytomegalovirus infection. No antigens are known for them. TCRdb processed the reads anew with MiXCR; each CDR3 protein has one entry. The profile covers about 270,000 distinct CDR3 sequences, with roughly a fifth appearing a single time and roughly 19% taken by the ten largest. The sequenced sample was cultured PBMCs, obtained from culture after CMV antigen stimulation. These TCRs come from a human donor in good health (CMV status not recorded). Some clones in this sample may be carry-over from other donors' samples. Each CDR3 is given with its conserved first and last residue. Rows give clone size only sometimes, using once, few, many, or a class for an expanded clone.

clone size: once; V gene: TRBV19; CDR3 protein: CASSIGIYSPLHF
clone size: many; V gene: TRBV6-1; CDR3 protein: CASSGQGENSPLHF
clone size: few; V gene: TRBV24-1; CDR3 protein: CATSDTLAGGPASRETQYF
clone size: NA; V gene: TRBV12-3/TRBV12-4; CDR3 protein: CASSNTGDNQPQHF
clone size: few; V gene: TRBV5-4; CDR3 protein: CASTGRANNEQFF
clone size: NA; V gene: TRBV7-9; CDR3 protein: CASSLVIGGYTEAFF
clone size: many; V gene: TRBV4-1; CDR3 protein: CASSQDEGAGANVLTF
clone size: NA; V gene: TRBV14; CDR3 protein: CASSLGRLFSTDTQYF
clone size: NA; V gene: TRBV2; CDR3 protein: CASSGGGSSGANVLTF
clone size: few; V gene: TRBV5-1; CDR3 protein: CASSTGGAGYGYTF
clone size: few; V gene: TRBV6-1; CDR3 protein: CASRAILAQQETQYF
clone size: NA; V gene: TRBV20-1; CDR3 protein: CSAPSSRGADTQYF
clone size: few; V gene: TRBV7-6; CDR3 protein: CASSLERPGQGLNTEAFF
clone size: many; V gene: TRBV7-9; CDR3 protein: CASSPDRANSPLHF
clone size: NA; V gene: TRBV7-9; CDR3 protein: CASSFYRGRAYNEQFF
clone size: NA; V gene: TRBV5-8; CDR3 protein: CASSTGTGINLDGYTF
clone size: NA; V gene: TRBV6-2/TRBV6-3; CDR3 protein: CASSYGSGSSEQFF
clone size: NA; V gene: TRBV18; CDR3 protein: CASSPRSGDQPQHF
clone size: NA; V gene: TRBV29-1; CDR3 protein: CSVPQGLAEGWGETQYF
clone size: NA; V gene: TRBV19; CDR3 protein: CASSIWQGPGANVLTF
clone size: NA; V gene: TRBV7-2; CDR3 protein: CASSLDGHRGLSEAFF
clone size: NA; V gene: TRBV29-1; CDR3 protein: CSVLIGGGGNNNEQFF
clone size: NA; V gene: TRBV12-3/TRBV12-4; CDR3 protein: CASRWGTGELFF
clone size: few; V gene: TRBV7-9; CDR3 protein: CASSKNRGWLVTEAFF
clone size: NA; V gene: TRBV28; CDR3 protein: CASSLFSGMRDEQFF
clone size: NA; V gene: TRBV6-4; CDR3 protein: CASRRGNEQFF
clone size: many; V gene: TRBV12-3/TRBV12-4; CDR3 protein: CASSMDGGNTEAFF
clone size: many; V gene: TRBV7-8; CDR3 protein: CASSFGPEGTDTQYF
clone size: NA; V gene: TRBV12-3/TRBV12-4; CDR3 protein: CASSFVGLDTQYF
clone size: few; V gene: TRBV7-3; CDR3 protein: CASSWGGGARETQYF
clone size: many; V gene: TRBV7-2; CDR3 protein: CASSLRGSRQETQYF
clone size: few; V gene: TRBV11-2; CDR3 protein: CASSPPDERGGYTF
clone size: NA; V gene: TRBV10-3; CDR3 protein: CAIRSLGSPRNTEAFF
clone size: many; V gene: TRBV5-4; CDR3 protein: CASSPGTGLMNTEAFF
clone size: many; V gene: TRBV28; CDR3 protein: CAAQSGVPGYTF
clone size: NA; V gene: TRBV6-2/TRBV6-3; CDR3 protein: CASKGDSVGNIQYF
clone size: many; V gene: TRBV7-8; CDR3 protein: CASRYLAGELFF
clone size: NA; V gene: TRBV6-2/TRBV6-3; CDR3 protein: CASSGRMGETQYF
clone size: many; V gene: TRBV7-2; CDR3 protein: CASSRPTGPSTDTQYF
clone size: many; V gene: TRBV7-9; CDR3 protein: CASSLRVREGRTDTQYF
clone size: few; V gene: TRBV19; CDR3 protein: CASSIGGGSGELFF
clone size: once; V gene: TRBV5-3; CDR3 protein: CASSLVDRVTEAFF
clone size: many; V gene: TRBV7-2; CDR3 protein: CASSPVQETQYF
clone size: once; V gene: TRBV4-1; CDR3 protein: CASSRLGVGETQYF
clone size: many; V gene: TRBV4-1; CDR3 protein: CASSQDRGRARNTEAFF
clone size: few; V gene: TRBV7-9; CDR3 protein: CASSFGVSGSETQYF
clone size: many; V gene: TRBV12-3/TRBV12-4; CDR3 protein: CASSLVLAGNTGELFF
clone size: many; V gene: TRBV7-2; CDR3 protein: CASSLGQGLVNQPQHF
clone size: many; V gene: TRBV7-8; CDR3 protein: CASSIIRLAGSTQYF
clone size: few; V gene: TRBV7-2; CDR3 protein: CASSSPRTSGRHQETQYF
clone size: many; V gene: TRBV7-8; CDR3 protein: CASSPHGTGGNEAFF
clone size: few; V gene: TRBV4-1; CDR3 protein: CASSQVLAGTDTQYF
clone size: many; V gene: TRBV7-2; CDR3 protein: CASSLLTENTEAFF
clone size: NA; V gene: TRBV20-1; CDR3 protein: CSARPPGGGELFF
clone size: many; V gene: TRBV7-2; CDR3 protein: CASSLRQPSHYYGYTF
clone size: few; V gene: TRBV29-1; CDR3 protein: CSVTTGLTNTGELFF
clone size: few; V gene: TRBV24-1; CDR3 protein: CATSDGSHNEQFF